This TCR beta chain was documented in a study of cytomegalovirus exposure and HLA in healthy donors (dated by TCRdb to about 2017). With respect to the entire study: According to an earlier analysis of a few hundred of the donors, about 179 million T cells yielded 117 million unique TCR beta sequences and about 280 Gb of sequence data. In the later analysis, no new phenotypic data were used to find candidate immune exposures; instead, reliance was placed on TCR beta sequences and their occurrence across donors. An early release that covered about 600 HLA-typed donors contained around 300 gigabases of sequencing data and tens of millions of unique TCR sequences. The number of typed donors differed by locus: roughly 620-630 for A, B, C, DRB1 and DQB1; some 500 for DQA1; over 600 for DPA1; and some 450 for DPB1. In a later analysis, previously published TCR beta repertoires from some 640 donors were re-analyzed and high-resolution HLA genotyping was added so that TCR occurrence patterns could be studied. The study profiled the T cell repertoires of hundreds of subjects by immunosequencing and related them to cytomegalovirus serostatus. An earlier analysis of about 600 of the donors used high-throughput TCR beta sequencing to judge whether each TCR beta V gene segment behaved as functional or pseudogenic. Donor age, sex, ethnicity and CMV serostatus were compiled together with the repertoire data. The study aimed to test whether signatures of past pathogen exposure could be identified by cataloging public T cell receptors. Several DR-DQ haplotypes were treated as single units for association and clustering because of strong linkage in the cohort. Across about 370 genotyped donors of the cohort, an average of roughly 250,000 unique TCR beta nucleotide sequences per donor were sequenced, and roughly 17% of those sequences were non-productive. To predict cytomegalovirus infection status, the study combined high-throughput TCR immunosequencing, statistical association of individual TCRs with disease status, and machine learning. A later genetic analysis used genome-wide SNP genotypes for about 65% of the roughly 670 donors, treating that subset as a discovery cohort. Of the roughly 400 genotyped donors, around 81% fell in the genetic ancestry cluster associated with self-reported Caucasian donors. Besides the first cohort of 500 to 700 subjects, a separate validation cohort made up of around 120 different subjects was used. Both class I and class II loci were covered by HLA typing, at four-digit resolution. All discovery cohort repertoires had been generated on a single sequencing platform. Study-level results and caveats: Across donors, most TCR sequences were observed very rarely, whereas some public TCRs were present in many individuals. Some IMGT-functional V segments, including TRBV6-2 and TRBV6-3, could not be told apart with the 87-base-pair reads, so those segments were excluded. Cytomegalovirus status was reported to be diagnosed by the classifier with high specificity and sensitivity in both the original and validation cohorts. The presence/absence analyses assumed that sequencing depth was roughly uniform across donors, and that assumption may not be true. The authors suggested that the approach could potentially be generalized to other disease states and immunological phenotypes. In an earlier analysis of some 500 of the donors, most TCR beta V segments were observed in productive rearrangements about 87% or about 30% of the time, broadly matching IMGT annotations. Correlated functional status among segregating V segments might be attributable to linkage disequilibrium, but an unknown experimental factor could not be ruled out. A later analysis found that HLA-associated TCR beta chains were more clonally expanded and had lower generation probabilities than equally common non-associated chains. The only immune exposure information available for the cohort was CMV serostatus. Assigning TCR associations to individual alleles was difficult when HLA alleles, especially DR and DQ, strongly co-occurred. A later genetic analysis reported fewer N-insertions in productive TCRs among donors in an Asian-associated ancestry cluster than the roughly 700-donor mean. A later analysis reported that several top co-occurrence clusters appeared linked to parvovirus B19, influenza, CMV and Epstein-Barr virus. In a later analysis, the rate of TCR association differed among HLA loci, with DRB1 alleles having the most associated TCRs and HLA-C alleles having the fewest. According to a later analysis, most CMV-associated TCR beta chains appeared to be HLA-restricted, and the HLA associations seemed to be driven largely by CMV exposure. Around 16 rarely observed V segments, including chromosome 9 orphons, were excluded from the earlier analysis of some 590 of the donors because counts were too low. At a false discovery rate of 0.05, a later analysis linked 16,000 or so TCR beta sequences to specific HLA alleles. In this cohort, only TCR beta chains were sequenced, and detectable features were limited by the absence of alpha or paired-chain data. A later genetic analysis associated a missense DCLRE1C variant with V-gene and J-gene trimming of TCR beta chains, and an independent cohort replicated the association. In vitro tests confirmed that a few of the cytomegalovirus-associated TCR beta chains recognize cytomegalovirus antigens. A further reported finding was that TCR beta sequences accurately predicted the HLA-A and HLA-B alleles for most subjects in the first cohort. A cluster of highly shared sequence variants was judged likely to be a technical artifact of the sequencing pipeline. In the study, 164 TCR beta chains were listed as associated with cytomegalovirus. Because some donors lacked HLA typing at each locus, the association tests relied only on the typed subset.

Trimming takes 4 bases off V and 2 bases off J; junction bases not matched to a gene: 7. The germline V gene gives CDR1 as SGDLS and CDR2 as YYNGEE. The cysteine opens and the phenylalanine closes a CDR3 of 16 amino acids. Only CDR3 DNA remains: 48 bases, in frame from the first base. A remark on this clone: It lacks a known antigen. Base-call qualities are not available, and no considerably larger clone is one nucleotide away.

Libraries were built with the immunoSEQ multiplex PCR assay. A mixture of 60 forward primers for TCR Vbeta segments and 13 reverse primers for TCR Jbeta segments was used in the multiplex PCR. Amplification of the CDR3 region of rearranged TCR beta genes was performed with a multiplex PCR assay on genomic DNA. On the Illumina HiSeq System, the amplified TCR beta libraries were sequenced as 87-base-pair reads. Turning to the authors' computational methods: A later analysis tallied about 77 million unique TCR beta chains across the 666 repertoires, and some 12 million of those chains were shared by two or more donors. Raw reads were error-corrected and collapsed into unique sequences with a nearest-neighbor algorithm that merged closely related sequences to remove PCR and sequencing errors. CDR3 sequences were aligned to IMGT reference sequences to assign V, D and J gene segments. For a sequence to be retained, at least a six-nucleotide match to both a V gene segment and a J gene segment was required. A rearrangement was called productive if the CDR3 had no stop codons and remained in frame with V and J, and every other rearrangement was called non-productive. Following IMGT convention, CDR3 was defined as the stretch from the second conserved V-encoded cysteine up to the conserved J-encoded phenylalanine. In an earlier analysis of around 640 of the donors, sequences lacking an unambiguous match to a single V gene segment were excluded. An earlier analysis of a few hundred of the donors called V segments functional above 56.7% productive rearrangements and segregating when the between-donor standard deviation exceeded 5%. A statistical classification framework was developed to diagnose cytomegalovirus status using the catalog of TCR beta chain sequences. In a later analysis, TCR nucleotide sequences were compared against IMGT/GENE-DB human TR gene sequences so that V and J genes could be assigned. In a later analysis, CDR3 sequences and most-parsimonious VDJ recombination scenarios were assigned using the TCRdist pipeline. A later analysis defined each TCR beta chain by its CDR3 amino acid sequence plus V-gene family, and excluded reads lacking a unique V-gene family. A later analysis removed roughly 590 highly shared, low-generation-probability nucleotide sequences to deal with suspected cross-contamination and a sequencing artifact. A later analysis calculated a clonal expansion index for each public chain from normalized within-repertoire ranks of inferred template counts. Generation probabilities in a later analysis came from a VDJ recombination model fitted to out-of-frame rearrangements, and those results were checked against IGoR. In a later analysis, TCR-TCR, TCR-HLA and TCR-CMV co-occurrence was scored with hypergeometric tests, and a repertoire-size bias correction was applied to TCR pairs. False discovery rates were estimated in a later analysis by permuting HLA or CMV assignments 20 times. In a later analysis, co-occurring TCRs were grouped with DBSCAN, and TCRdist sequence similarity was added when clustering was performed within HLA-allele-positive subsets. For co-occurrence clustering, repertoires with fewer than 30,000 or more than 120,000 public chains were excluded, along with five or six repertoires with anomalous nucleotide sharing. TCRdb provides this immuneACCESS table in a form limited to in-frame rearrangements. Some clones are lacking; in checked studies, under half of them reflect an unresolved V gene, and why the rest are absent is not known. V, J and clone size derive from that table, while D and trimming were established from the DNA sequence. Counted in this sample were around 140,000 clones; roughly four fifths of them appeared once. Roughly 3.2% of the sample lies in the top ten.

The cohort comprised hundreds of healthy bone marrow donors. Cohort members were all nominally healthy when sampled, although unrecorded immune exposures were likely present. The donor was CMV seropositive and was included in the group of 250 to 350 seropositive cohort members. Each donor provided a peripheral blood sample, and peripheral blood mononuclear cells were used for TCR beta sequencing. The Qiagen DNeasy Blood Extraction Kit was used to extract genomic DNA from the blood cell samples. The receptor chain draws on TRBV9 and TRBJ2-5; 11 bases in between match TRBD2. Sequenced sample: PBMCs. The TCR originated in a man aged 18 to 29 in good health and CMV-seropositive. The CDR3 here reads CASSPGLAGGQETQYF. In nucleotides, the sequence is TGTGCCAGCAGCCCCGGGCTAGCGGGAGGTCAAGAGACCCAGTACTTC.